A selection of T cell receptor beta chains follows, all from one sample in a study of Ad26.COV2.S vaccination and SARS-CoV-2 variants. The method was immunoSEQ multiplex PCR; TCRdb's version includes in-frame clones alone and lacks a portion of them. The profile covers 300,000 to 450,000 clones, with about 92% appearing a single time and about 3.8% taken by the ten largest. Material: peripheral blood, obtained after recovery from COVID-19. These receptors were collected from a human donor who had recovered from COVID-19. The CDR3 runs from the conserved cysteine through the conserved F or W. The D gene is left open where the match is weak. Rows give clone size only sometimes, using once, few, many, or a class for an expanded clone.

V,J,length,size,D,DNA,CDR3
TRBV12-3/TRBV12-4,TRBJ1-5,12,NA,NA,TGTGCCAGCAGTTTAAGGGGTCACCCCCAGCATTTT,CASSLRGHPQHF
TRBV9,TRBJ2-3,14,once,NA,TGTGCCAGCAGCGTAGCCCTAGAAGCAGATACGCAGTATTTT,CASSVALEADTQYF
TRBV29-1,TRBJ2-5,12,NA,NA,TGCAGCGCGTTGGATCTTCAAGAGACCCAGTACTTC,CSALDLQETQYF
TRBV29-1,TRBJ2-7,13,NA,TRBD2,TGCAGCGTTGCCGGGAGGGTCTCCTACGAGCAGTACTTC,CSVAGRVSYEQYF
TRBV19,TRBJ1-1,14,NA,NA,TGTGCCAGTAGTACCGGGACACAAAACACTGAAGCTTTCTTT,CASSTGTQNTEAFF
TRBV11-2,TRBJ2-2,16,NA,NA,TGTGCCAGCAGCTTAAGGGGAGATCTAACGCCCGGGGAGCTGTTTTTT,CASSLRGDLTPGELFF
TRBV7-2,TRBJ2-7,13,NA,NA,TGTGCCAGCACCCCGACAGTCTCCTACGAGCAGTACTTC,CASTPTVSYEQYF
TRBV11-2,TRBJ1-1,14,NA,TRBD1,TGTGCCAGCAGCTCACTACAGGGGGCCGGGGAAGCTTTCTTT,CASSSLQGAGEAFF
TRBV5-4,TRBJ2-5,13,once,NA,TGTGCCAGCAGCCCCAAGGGACCGGAGACCCAGTACTTC,CASSPKGPETQYF
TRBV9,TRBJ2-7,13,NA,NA,TGTGCCAGCAGCGTAGGGGCAGCTTACGAGCAGTACTTC,CASSVGAAYEQYF
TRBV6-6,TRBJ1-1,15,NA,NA,TGTGCCAGCAGTGACCGGGGAGACCGGAACACTGAAGCTTTCTTT,CASSDRGDRNTEAFF
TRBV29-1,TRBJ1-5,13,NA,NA,TGCAGCGTTGCGGGCAGTAGCAATCAGCCCCAGCATTTT,CSVAGSSNQPQHF
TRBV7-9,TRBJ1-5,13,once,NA,TGTGCCAGCAGCTTCCCAGACAATCAGCCCCAGCATTTT,CASSFPDNQPQHF
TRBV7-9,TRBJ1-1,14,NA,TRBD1,TGTGCCAGCAGCTTGGGACAGGGGACTACTGAAGCTTTCTTT,CASSLGQGTTEAFF
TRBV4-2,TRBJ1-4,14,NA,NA,TGTGCCAGCAGTTCCGGGACTGAGGGTGAAAAACTGTTTTTT,CASSSGTEGEKLFF
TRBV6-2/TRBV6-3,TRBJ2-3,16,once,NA,TGTGCCAGCAGTTCAAGACAGGTGTGGAGCACAGATACGCAGTATTTT,CASSSRQVWSTDTQYF
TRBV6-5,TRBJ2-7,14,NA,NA,TGTGCCAGCAGAGTTCCGGGAAGACCCTACGAGCAGTACTTC,CASRVPGRPYEQYF
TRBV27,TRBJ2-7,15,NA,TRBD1,TGTGCCAGCAGTTTTACACAGGGGAAATTCGACGAGCAGTACTTC,CASSFTQGKFDEQYF
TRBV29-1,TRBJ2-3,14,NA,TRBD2,TGCAGCTTCGGACTAGCGGGGGATGGAGATACGCAGTATTTT,CSFGLAGDGDTQYF
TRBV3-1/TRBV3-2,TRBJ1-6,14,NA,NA,TGTGCCAGCAGCCAAGAGACTCTCGTTTCACCCCTCCACTTT,CASSQETLVSPLHF
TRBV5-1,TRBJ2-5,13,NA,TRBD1,TGCGCCAGCAGCTTTGGACAGGGTGGGTCCCAGTACTTC,CASSFGQGGSQYF
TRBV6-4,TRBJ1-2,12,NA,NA,TGTGCCAGCAGTAAGGAATCCTATGGCTACACCTTC,CASSKESYGYTF
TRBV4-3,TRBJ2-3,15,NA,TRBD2,TGCGCCAGCAGCCAAGGGAGACTAGCGGGGGGTACGCAGTATTTT,CASSQGRLAGGTQYF
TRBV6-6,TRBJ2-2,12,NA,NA,TGTGCCAGCAGTATAGGGCCCGGGGAGCTGTTTTTT,CASSIGPGELFF
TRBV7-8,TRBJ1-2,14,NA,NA,TGTGCCAGCAGCGCGGACCTACTTAACTATGGCTACACCTTC,CASSADLLNYGYTF
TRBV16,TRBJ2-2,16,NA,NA,TGTGCCAGCAGCAATACTAGGACAACTAACACCGGGGAGCTGTTTTTT,CASSNTRTTNTGELFF
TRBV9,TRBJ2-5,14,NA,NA,TGTGCCAGCAGCGTAGGTCATGTCCAAGAGACCCAGTACTTC,CASSVGHVQETQYF
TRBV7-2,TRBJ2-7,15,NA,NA,TGTGCCAGCAGCTTAGCTAGGACAGCAGCCTACGAGCAGTACTTC,CASSLARTAAYEQYF
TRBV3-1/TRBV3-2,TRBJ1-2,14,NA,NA,TGTGCCAGCAGCCTCGGGGTAGGGAACTATGGCTACACCTTC,CASSLGVGNYGYTF
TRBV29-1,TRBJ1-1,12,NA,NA,TGCAGCGCGGGACGGGAGAACACTGAAGCTTTCTTT,CSAGRENTEAFF
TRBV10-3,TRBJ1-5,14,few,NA,TGTGCCATCAGTGTGAAGAATAGCAATCAGCCCCAGCATTTT,CAISVKNSNQPQHF
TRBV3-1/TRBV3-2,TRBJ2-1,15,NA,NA,TGTGCCAGCAGCCAAGGGGGCGGAACTTACAATGAGCAGTTCTTC,CASSQGGGTYNEQFF
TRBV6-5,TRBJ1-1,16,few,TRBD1,TGTGCCAGCAGTTACTTGGGACAGAGACTGAACACTGAAGCTTTCTTT,CASSYLGQRLNTEAFF